The entry below describes one T cell receptor (beta chain). Its antigen is as yet unknown. The CDR3 covers 17 residues. With 4 bases clipped from V and 5 bases from J, the junction kept 7 bases outside the gene matches. Germline CDR1 SGHRS, CDR2 YFSETQ. Generated by immunoSEQ multiplex PCR, the TCRdb table keeps only in-frame clones and is missing some. The sample comprises about 120,000 clones, about 85% of which are singletons, and 2.4% rests with the top ten. This sample stems from a study of T cell responses to AZD1222 COVID-19 vaccine. Study conclusions and caveats: Unmutated variant regions are reportedly targeted by nearly half of spike-specific TCRs. Clonal diversity may have been underestimated in mostly white British donors. With two AZD1222 doses given, Spike-specific TCR breadth and depth both rose.

Sample: peripheral blood, taken on day 0 of AZD1222 vaccination. V usage is TRBV5-1 and J usage is TRBJ2-2; 14 bases line up with TRBD2. This TCR derives from an adult in good health. CDR3 in amino acids: CASSPGLAGAGTGELFF. The CDR3 DNA reads as TGCGCCAGCAGCCCGGGACTAGCGGGAGCAGGGACCGGGGAGCTGTTTTTT. Full variable domain (remainder filled in from reference TRBV5-1 and TRBJ2-2): KAGVTQTPRYLIKTRGQQVTLSCSPISGHRSVSWYQQTPGQGLQFLFEYFSETQRNKGNFPGRFSGRQFSNSRSEMNVSTLELGDSALYLCASSPGLAGAGTGELFFGEGSRLTVL.